This record covers a single T cell receptor beta chain. Antigen specificity is unknown. This entry is derived from a study of beta chain features in type 1 diabetes. A sort by CD45RO/CCR7/CD25/CD127/CD95/CD27 yielded CD4+ naive, central memory, regulatory and stem cell-like memory cells. The authors reverse transcribed all of the isolated RNA, so sequencing captured expressed TCRB transcripts. Assay used: immunoSEQ multiplex PCR; TCRdb lists only in-frame clones, some missing. This repertoire shows around 150,000 clones, 63% found once; its top ten account for about 0.1%. Notes on the study in general: Using cDNA template may skew counts toward highly expressing activated cells. Moderate but significant shortening of TCRB CDR3s was recorded in all four CD4+ subsets from Type 1 diabetes patients. VDJ junctions sequenced from type 1 diabetes patients showed fewer insertions and more deletions.

Sequenced input: naive CD4+ T cells from blood. The sequence was obtained from a man between 25 and 39 years old with type 1 diabetes.

The CDR3 coding sequence is TGCAGTGCCAGGGGAACCCACGAGCAGTACTTC. Its translation: CSARGTHEQYF. The V gene is TRBV20-1, the J gene TRBJ2-7; D is perhaps TRBD1 (6 bases). The CDR3 is made up of 11 amino acids. The germline V gene has CDR1 DFQATT and CDR2 SNEGSKA (reference sequence). V was cut by 6 bases and J by 5 bases, with 11 bases left in between.